Below, 17 T cell receptor beta chains from the same sample are listed, as sequenced in a study of T cells in Graves' hyperthyroidism and ophthalmopathy. The TCR beta CDR3 regions underwent amplification using RNA transcripts as the source. TCR CDR3 underwent first-round RT-PCR with the HTBI primer set. Via MiXCR, TCRdb re-called the multiplex PCR reads, giving one row per CDR3 protein. The sample contains around 760,000 distinct CDR3 sequences, over 35% of which appear only once. Material: blood. These receptors all stem from a woman aged 40 to 49 with Graves' hyperthyroidism.

As regards this clonotype: A read error may be the cause here, since a much bigger clone is one base away. The J gene is TRBJ1-5, the V gene TRBV7-9; D is ambiguous. The CDR3 length is 15 residues. Germline lookup yields CDR1 SEHNR and CDR2 FQNEAQ (reference sequence). CDR3 sequence (DNA): TGTGCCAGCAGCTTAGAAACAGAACCCAATCAGTCCCAGCATTTT. Amino acids: CASSLETEPNQSQHF.

Only a few counts were recorded for this clonotype. V is TRBV12-3 or TRBV12-4 and J is TRBJ2-7, with 8 bases matching TRBD1. The CDR3 is 16 amino acids. J lost 4 bases, V lost 8 bases, and 16 bases had no gene match. DNA for the CDR3: TGTGCCAGCGTTTTTTTTGTGGGGCAGGGGGCATACGAGCAGTACTTC. Translated, it gives CASVFFVGQGAYEQYF.

This clonotype was seen ten or more times. V is TRBV19 and J is TRBJ1-5; 7 nucleotides line up with TRBD1. V dropped 1 base and J dropped 4; count of bases not matched to a gene: 4. CDR1 and CDR2 (germline): LNHDA, SQIVND (reference sequence). The CDR3 totals 15 residues. CDR3: CASSIGDSPNQPQHF. CDR3 DNA: TGTGCCAGTAGTATAGGGGACAGCCCAAATCAGCCCCAGCATTTT.

This clonotype was seen many times. The rearrangement links TRBV25-1 to TRBJ2-1; 9 nucleotides align to TRBD1. V was clipped by 5 bases and J by 3 bases; unmatched bases: 11. The CDR3 contains 17 residues. Germline V gene data show CDR1 as MGHDK and CDR2 as SYGVNS. Here the CDR3 reads CASSLQDGTGIYNEQFF. As DNA, the CDR3 is TGTGCCAGCAGTCTACAGGACGGGACAGGGATCTACAATGAGCAGTTCTTC. The variable domain in full, completed from reference TRBV25-1 and TRBJ2-1, reads EADIYQTPRYLVIGTGKKITLECSQTMGHDKMYWYQQDPGMELHLIHYSYGVNSTEKGDLSSESTVSRIRTEHFPLTLESARPSHTSQYLCASSLQDGTGIYNEQFFGPGTRLTVL.

V is TRBV12-3 or TRBV12-4 and J is TRBJ1-2; D remains unclear. CDR3 size: 13 residues. V dropped 2 bases and J dropped 8 bases, with 12 bases sitting between them. The CDR3 DNA is TGTGCCAGCAGTTTAAGACCGGCGGAGGGCTACACCTTC. It translates to CASSLRPAEGYTF.

This clonotype has only a few counts. The chain has TRBV15 and TRBJ1-4; the match to TRBD1 covers 9 bases. From germline, CDR1 is LNHNV and CDR2 YYDKDF (reference sequence). V gave up 8 bases and J gave up 7 bases; unmatched junction bases: 14. CDR3 length: 16 amino acids. The CDR3 sequence is CATGKETGTGIEKLFF. CDR3 coding DNA: TGTGCCACCGGGAAGGAGACCGGGACAGGGATTGAAAAACTGTTTTTT.

The genes are TRBV7-2 and TRBJ2-7, with TRBD2 matching over 12 bases. There are 15 residues in the CDR3. V shed 5 bases and J 4 bases; nucleotides not matched to a gene: 6. CDR1 and CDR2 from the germline V gene are SGHTA and FQGNSA. The CDR3 nucleotides are TGTGCCAGCAGCCCGGAACTAGCGGGAGGTTACGAGCAGTACTTC. Its protein product is CASSPELAGGYEQYF.

The rearrangement joins TRBV12-3 or TRBV12-4 to TRBJ2-5; 8 nucleotides line up with TRBD2. J lost 0 bases, V lost 8 bases, and 11 bases had no gene match. The CDR3 contains 16 residues. The CDR3 DNA reads TGTGCCAGCCTCCCGGGGCGGGGGGTGGACCAAGAGACCCAGTACTTC. This gives the protein CASLPGRGVDQETQYF.

Remarks on this clonotype: This may arise from a read error, as a much more abundant clone is one base away. This chain links TRBV6-1 with TRBJ1-1, with 9 bases matching TRBD1. Germline CDR1 and CDR2: MNHNS and SASEGT. V dropped 7 bases and J dropped 9; count of bases not matched to a gene: 6. The CDR3 runs to 12 residues. Written as DNA, the CDR3 is TGTGCCAGCAAACCGGGACAGGGACAAGCTTTCTTT. It specifies CASKPGQGQAFF.

The chain is built from TRBV10-3 and TRBJ2-1, with a weak D call TRBD1 (6 bases). CDR1 is ENHRY and CDR2 is SYGVKD in the germline V gene. Trimming removed 7 bases from V and 8 bases from J, with 15 bases in between. CDR3 length equals 13 residues. DNA for the CDR3: TGTGCCATCAAGAATACGGACAGCGATGAGCAGTTCTTC. Protein product: CAIKNTDSDEQFF.

The chain recombines TRBV28 with TRBJ2-7, with D maybe TRBD2 (6 bases). Germline V CDR1 and CDR2: MDHEN, SYDVKM. V lost 2 bases to trimming and J lost 0 bases, with 17 bases between them. This CDR3 has 17 amino acids. CDR3 sequence: CASSLRLGLYSSYEQYF. The CDR3 DNA reads as TGTGCCAGCAGTTTAAGGTTGGGACTCTACAGCTCCTACGAGCAGTACTTC.

At least ten counts were recorded for this clonotype. The chain couples TRBV4-3 to TRBJ2-7, with 8 bases identical to TRBD1. CDR1 and CDR2 (germline): LGHNA, YSLEER. V lost 1 base, J lost 7 bases, and 0 bases stayed unmatched. The CDR3 spans 12 residues. CDR3 nucleotide sequence: TGCGCCAGCAGCCAAGGACAGGGGGAGCAGTACTTC. Protein sequence: CASSQGQGEQYF.

This clonotype was observed a few times. The chain joins TRBV12-3 or TRBV12-4 to TRBJ2-2; the D gene is possibly TRBD1 (5 bases). V lost 2 bases and J 10 bases, leaving 8 bases between the germline ends. The CDR3 covers 12 residues. CDR3 residues: CASSLWTTELFF. The CDR3, as DNA: TGTGCCAGCAGTTTATGGACAACGGAGCTGTTTTTT.

On this clonotype: Being one base from a much bigger clone, this may be a read error. This chain uses TRBV7-9 with TRBJ1-5, with D maybe TRBD1 (5 bases). CDR1 and CDR2 from the germline V gene are SEHNR and FQNEAQ (reference sequence). CDR3 length: 13 residues. The V and J ends lost 5 bases and 6 bases respectively, with 11 bases between them. Written as DNA, the CDR3 is TGTGCCAGCAGCCAAGGGGTTGTTCAGCCCCAGCATTTT. Translation gives CASSQGVVQPQHF.

The chain is built from TRBV20-1 and TRBJ2-5, with 11 bases that match TRBD2. The germline CDR1 and CDR2 sequences are DFQATT and SNEGSKA (reference sequence). The CDR3 spans 14 residues. V gave up 7 bases and J gave up 4 bases; unmatched junction bases: 8. The CDR3 is CSVPTSGISETQYF. In DNA, the CDR3 is TGCAGTGTCCCGACTAGCGGGATATCAGAGACCCAGTACTTC.

This chain joins TRBV7-9 and TRBJ2-7; 12 bases are a match to TRBD1. The germline V gene has CDR1 SEHNR and CDR2 FQNEAQ (reference sequence). The junction had 12 bases not matched to a gene; V was cut back by 6 bases and J by 6 bases. CDR3 length equals 16 residues. The CDR3 DNA reads TGTGCCAGCAGTTCCACCGGGACAGGGGGCGCGTCCGAGCAGTACTTC. It is translated as CASSSTGTGGASEQYF. The entire variable domain, with the rest obtained from reference TRBV7-9 and TRBJ2-7, is as follows: DTGVSQNPRHKITKRGQNVTFRCDPISEHNRLYWYRQTLGQGPEFLTYFQNEAQLEKSRLLSDRFSAERPKGSFSTLEIQRTEQGDSAMYLCASSSTGTGGASEQYFGPGTRLTVT.

This clonotype has more than one count but fewer than ten. The chain carries TRBV29-1 and TRBJ2-5; 9 bases fit TRBD2. TRBJ2-1 matches the DNA end more closely, so the J call is doubtful. CDR1 and CDR2 from the germline V gene are SQVTM and ANQGSEA. The CDR3 loop spans 12 amino acids. The CDR3 spells CSGEELAGKQFF. The DNA for the CDR3 is TGCAGCGGCGAGGAGCTAGCGGGGAAGCAGTTCTTC.